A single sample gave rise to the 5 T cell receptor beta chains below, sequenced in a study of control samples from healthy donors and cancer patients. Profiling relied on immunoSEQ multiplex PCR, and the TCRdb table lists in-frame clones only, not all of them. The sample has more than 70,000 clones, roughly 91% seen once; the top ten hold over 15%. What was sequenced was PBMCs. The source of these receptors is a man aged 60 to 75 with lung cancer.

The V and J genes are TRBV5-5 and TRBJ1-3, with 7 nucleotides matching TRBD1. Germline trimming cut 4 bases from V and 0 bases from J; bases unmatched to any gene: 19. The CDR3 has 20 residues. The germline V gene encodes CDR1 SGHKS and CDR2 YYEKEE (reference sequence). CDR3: CASSLRQGIGEINSGNTIYF. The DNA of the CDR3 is TGTGCCAGCAGCCTAAGACAGGGAATCGGAGAGATAAACTCTGGAAACACCATATATTTT.

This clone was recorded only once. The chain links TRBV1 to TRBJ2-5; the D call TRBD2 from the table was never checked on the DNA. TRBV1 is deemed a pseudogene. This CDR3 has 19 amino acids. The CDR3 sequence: CTSSPEIPGASGVRETQYF. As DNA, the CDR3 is TGCACCAGCAGCCCAGAAATCCCGGGGGCTAGCGGGGTCCGTGAGACCCAGTACTTC.

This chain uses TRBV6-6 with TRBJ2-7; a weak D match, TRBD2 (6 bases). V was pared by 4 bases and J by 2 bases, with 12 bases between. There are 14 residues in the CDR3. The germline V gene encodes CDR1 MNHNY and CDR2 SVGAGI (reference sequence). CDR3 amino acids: CASSFLTGAYEQYF. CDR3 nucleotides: TGTGCCAGCAGTTTCCTGACGGGGGCCTACGAGCAGTACTTC.

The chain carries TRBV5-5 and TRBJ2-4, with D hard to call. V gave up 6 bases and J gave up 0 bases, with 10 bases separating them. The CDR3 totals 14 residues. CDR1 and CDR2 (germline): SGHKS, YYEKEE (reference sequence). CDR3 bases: TGTGCCAGCACATTCGACCTAGCCAAAAACATTCAGTACTTC. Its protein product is CASTFDLAKNIQYF. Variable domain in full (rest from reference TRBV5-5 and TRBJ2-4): DAGVTQSPTHLIKTRGQQVTLRCSPISGHKSVSWYQQVLGQGPQFIFQYYEKEERGRGNFPDRFSARQFPNYSSELNVNALLLGDSALYLCASTFDLAKNIQYFGAGTRLSVL.

In DNA, the CDR3 is TGTGCTAGTGGTTTGGTACAGAACTCCTACGAGCAGTACTTC. Encoded protein: CASGLVQNSYEQYF. V is TRBV12-5 and J is TRBJ2-7; D is unresolved. V was cut by 0 bases and J by 0 bases, with 6 bases left in between. Germline V lookup: CDR1 LGHNT, CDR2 FRNRAP. CDR3 length: 14 residues.